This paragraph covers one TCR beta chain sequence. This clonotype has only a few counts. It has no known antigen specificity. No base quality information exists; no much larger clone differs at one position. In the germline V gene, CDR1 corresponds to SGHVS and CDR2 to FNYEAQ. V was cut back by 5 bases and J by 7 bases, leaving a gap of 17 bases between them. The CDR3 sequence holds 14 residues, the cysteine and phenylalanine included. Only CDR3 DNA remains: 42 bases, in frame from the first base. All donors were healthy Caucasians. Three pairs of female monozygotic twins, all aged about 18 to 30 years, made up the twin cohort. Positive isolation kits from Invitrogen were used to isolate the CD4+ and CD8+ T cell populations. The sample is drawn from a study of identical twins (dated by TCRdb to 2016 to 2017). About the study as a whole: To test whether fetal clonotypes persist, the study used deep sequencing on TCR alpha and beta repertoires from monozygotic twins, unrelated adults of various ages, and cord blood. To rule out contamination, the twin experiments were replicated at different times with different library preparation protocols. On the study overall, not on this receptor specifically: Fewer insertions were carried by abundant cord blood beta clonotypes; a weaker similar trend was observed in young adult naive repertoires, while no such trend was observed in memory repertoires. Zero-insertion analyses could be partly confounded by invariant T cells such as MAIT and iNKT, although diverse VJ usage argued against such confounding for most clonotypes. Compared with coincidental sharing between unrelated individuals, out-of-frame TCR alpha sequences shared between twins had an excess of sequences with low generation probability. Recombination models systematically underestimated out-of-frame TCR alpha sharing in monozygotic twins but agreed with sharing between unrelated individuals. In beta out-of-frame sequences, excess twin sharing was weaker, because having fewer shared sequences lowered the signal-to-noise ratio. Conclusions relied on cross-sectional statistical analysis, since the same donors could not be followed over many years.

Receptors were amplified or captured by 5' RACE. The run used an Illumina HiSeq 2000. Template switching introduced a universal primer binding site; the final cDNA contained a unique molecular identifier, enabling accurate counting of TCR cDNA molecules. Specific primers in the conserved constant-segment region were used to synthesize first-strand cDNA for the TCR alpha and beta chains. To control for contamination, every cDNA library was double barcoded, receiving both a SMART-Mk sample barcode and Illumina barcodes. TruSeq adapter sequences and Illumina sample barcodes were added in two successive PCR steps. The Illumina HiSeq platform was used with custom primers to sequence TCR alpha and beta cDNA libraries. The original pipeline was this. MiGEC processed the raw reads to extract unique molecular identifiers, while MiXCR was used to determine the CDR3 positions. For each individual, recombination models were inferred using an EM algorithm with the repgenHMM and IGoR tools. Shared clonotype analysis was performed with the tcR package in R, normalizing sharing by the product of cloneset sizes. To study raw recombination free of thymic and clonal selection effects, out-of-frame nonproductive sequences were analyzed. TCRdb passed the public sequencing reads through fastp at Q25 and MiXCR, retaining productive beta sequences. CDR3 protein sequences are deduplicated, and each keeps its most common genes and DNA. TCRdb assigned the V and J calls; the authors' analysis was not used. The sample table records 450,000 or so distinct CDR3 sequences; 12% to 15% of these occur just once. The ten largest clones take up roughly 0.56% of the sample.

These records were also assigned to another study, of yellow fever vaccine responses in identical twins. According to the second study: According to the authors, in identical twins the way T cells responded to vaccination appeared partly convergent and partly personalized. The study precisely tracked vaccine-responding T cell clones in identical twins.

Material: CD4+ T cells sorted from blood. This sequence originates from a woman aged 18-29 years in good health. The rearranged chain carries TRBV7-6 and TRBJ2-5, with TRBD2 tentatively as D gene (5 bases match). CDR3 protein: CASSPGLAFLTQYF. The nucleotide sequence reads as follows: TGTGCCAGCAGCCCAGGACTCGCTTTTTTGACCCAGTACTTC.